Listed here are 7 T cell receptor beta chains from one sample, sequenced in a study of OX40 agonist ivuxolimab in advanced cancers. Libraries were prepared by immunoSEQ multiplex PCR; TCRdb keeps only in-frame clonotypes and omits some of them. This sample carries about 90,000 clones, about nine tenths of them seen once, and the ten largest clones take less than 0.35%. This specimen was CD4+ or CD8+ T cells sorted from blood, taken in a trial of the OX40 agonist ivuxolimab. The receptor source for this set is an adult with an advanced solid tumor such as melanoma, head and neck, liver or kidney cancer.

This clone occurred once. The CDR3 protein is CASLTPWDRGGNQPQHF. In DNA form, the CDR3 reads TGTGCCAGCCTAACCCCCTGGGACAGGGGGGGCAATCAGCCCCAGCATTTT. This chain uses TRBV28 with TRBJ1-5, with 11 bases that match TRBD1. The CDR3 totals 17 residues. CDR1 MDHEN and CDR2 SYDVKM come from the germline V gene. V dropped 8 bases and J dropped 2; count of bases not matched to a gene: 11.

In nucleotides, the CDR3 is TGTGCCAGTAGTGCCCAGGGGATTCTAGCCAAAAACATTCAGTACTTC. Amino acids: CASSAQGILAKNIQYF. The chain uses TRBV19 and TRBJ2-4, with D perhaps matching TRBD1 (6 bases). Trimming pared 5 bases from V and 0 bases from J, leaving 14 bases between. Germline V gives CDR1 LNHDA, CDR2 SQIVND (reference sequence). CDR3 length: 16 amino acids.

The gene calls are TRBV10-2 and TRBJ2-5, with D perhaps being TRBD1 or TRBD2 (5 bases each). Trimming removed 6 bases from V and 4 bases from J, with 18 bases in between. CDR1 WSHSY and CDR2 SAAADI come from the germline V gene. There are 15 residues in the CDR3. As DNA, the CDR3 is TGCGCCAGCAGCGCTTCCGAGGGGAGTAGAGAGACCCAGTACTTC. This gives the protein CASSASEGSRETQYF.

The chain couples TRBV2 to TRBJ2-7, with unresolved D. Trimming removed 2 bases at V and 4 bases at J, with 12 bases between. This CDR3 has 14 amino acids. Germline CDR1 SNHLY, CDR2 FYNNEI. CDR3 DNA sequence: TGTGCCAGCAGTGAAAAGCACACAGATTACGAGCAGTACTTC. This gives the protein CASSEKHTDYEQYF.

The chain recombines TRBV2 with TRBJ2-1; 11 bases are a match to TRBD2. The germline V gene encodes CDR1 SNHLY and CDR2 FYNNEI. The CDR3 sequence is 17 residues long. The ends lost 2 bases at V and 5 bases at J; junction bases unmatched: 8. CDR3 loop: CASSERVAGGGDNEQFF. CDR3 bases: TGTGCCAGCAGTGAAAGGGTAGCGGGAGGGGGGGACAATGAGCAGTTCTTC.

The chain is built from TRBV7-6 and TRBJ2-5; D is undetermined. Per germline, CDR1 SGHVS and CDR2 FNYEAQ. The CDR3 totals 14 residues. V was shortened by 1 base and J by 4 bases, with 10 bases between the two germline ends. This CDR3 is CASSLGSARETQYF. In nucleotides, the CDR3 is TGTGCCAGCAGCTTAGGATCGGCCCGAGAGACCCAGTACTTC.

The V gene is TRBV4-2, the J gene TRBJ2-3; 11 bases match TRBD2. Trimming took 2 bases from V and 3 from J; bases not matched to a gene: 1. Germline loops: CDR1 LGHNA, CDR2 YNFKEQ. The CDR3 is made up of 15 amino acids. The CDR3 loop reads CASSQTSGRTDTQYF. Here the CDR3 DNA reads TGTGCCAGCAGCCAAACTAGCGGGAGAACAGATACGCAGTATTTT.